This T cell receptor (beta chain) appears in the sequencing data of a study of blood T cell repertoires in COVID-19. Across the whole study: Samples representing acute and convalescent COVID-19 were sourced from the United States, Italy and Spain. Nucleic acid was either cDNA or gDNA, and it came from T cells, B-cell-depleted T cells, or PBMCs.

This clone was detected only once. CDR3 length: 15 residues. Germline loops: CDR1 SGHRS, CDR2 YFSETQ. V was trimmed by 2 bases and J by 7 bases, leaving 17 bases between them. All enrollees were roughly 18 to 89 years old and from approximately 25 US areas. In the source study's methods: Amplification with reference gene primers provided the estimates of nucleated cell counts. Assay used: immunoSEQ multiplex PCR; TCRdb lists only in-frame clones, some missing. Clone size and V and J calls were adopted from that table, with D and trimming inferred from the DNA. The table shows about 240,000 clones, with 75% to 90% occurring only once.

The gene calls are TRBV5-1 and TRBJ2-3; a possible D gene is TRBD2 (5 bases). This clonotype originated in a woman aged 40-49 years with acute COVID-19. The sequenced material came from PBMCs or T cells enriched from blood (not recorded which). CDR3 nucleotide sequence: TGCGCCAGCAGCTTAGCGGTCCCTCGTATGAATACGCAGTATTTT. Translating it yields CASSLAVPRMNTQYF.